A single T cell receptor beta chain is shown here with its context. These data originate in a study of cytomegalovirus exposure and HLA in healthy donors. Overall study context: Counted in an early data release were about 85 million unique TCRs from HLA-typed donors.

The PCR was carried out with 60 Vbeta primers and 13 Jbeta primers. Measured with immunoSEQ multiplex PCR; TCRdb has only the in-frame clones, and not every one. The table lists about 130,000 clones, about 11% of them singletons. The CDR3 loop spans 16 amino acids. Germline CDR1 is SGHTA and CDR2 is FQGTGA. The germline V and J ends were trimmed by 1 base and 4 bases, with 11 bases remaining between them. The chain is built from TRBV7-3 and TRBJ2-6; no reliable D call. The clonotype comes from a woman between 18 and 30 years old in good health and CMV-seropositive. The sequenced material came from PBMCs. The CDR3 sequence: CASSLIGSTGANVLTF. CDR3 in DNA: TGTGCCAGCAGCTTAATCGGTAGTACCGGGGCCAACGTCCTGACTTTC.